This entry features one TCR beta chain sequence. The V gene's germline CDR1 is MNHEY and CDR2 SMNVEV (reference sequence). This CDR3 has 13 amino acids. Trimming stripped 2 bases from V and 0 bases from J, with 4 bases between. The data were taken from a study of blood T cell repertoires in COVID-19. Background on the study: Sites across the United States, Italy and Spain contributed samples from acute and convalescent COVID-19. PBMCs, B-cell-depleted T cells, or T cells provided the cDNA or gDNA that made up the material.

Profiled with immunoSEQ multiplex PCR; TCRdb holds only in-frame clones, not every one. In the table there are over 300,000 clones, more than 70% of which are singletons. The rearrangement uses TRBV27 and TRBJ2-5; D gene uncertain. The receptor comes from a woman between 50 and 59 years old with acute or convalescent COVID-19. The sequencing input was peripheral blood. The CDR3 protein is CASSLQYQETQYF. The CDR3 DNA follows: TGTGCCAGCAGTTTACAGTACCAAGAGACCCAGTACTTC.